Listed below are T cell receptor beta chains from one sample, sequenced in a study of glioma-infiltrating T cells after dendritic cell vaccination. This table comes from immunoSEQ multiplex PCR, and its TCRdb copy is limited to in-frame clones, with some not included. The sample yields about 76,000 clones, roughly 87% seen once. The sequenced sample was blood, obtained after dendritic cell vaccination. The receptors here all came from a human donor with glioblastoma. Both conserved end residues are part of each CDR3.

v_gene	j_gene	CDR3aa
TRBV14	TRBJ2-3	CASSQLGGRGRDTQYF
TRBV11-2	TRBJ2-1	CASSLGGGYYNEQFF
TRBV7-6	TRBJ2-3	CASSSGFEGGRRTDTQYF
TRBV25-1	TRBJ1-2	CASSRGTAPGYTF
TRBV7-9	TRBJ2-2	CASSLDLPGELFF
TRBV5-6	TRBJ1-2	CASSAGTGGTNYGYTF
TRBV5-1	TRBJ2-1	CASSLELAGGFNEQFF
TRBV11-3	TRBJ2-3	CASSPDSRRSTDTQYF
TRBV21-1	TRBJ1-2	CASSKEEAGGRTYYGYTF
TRBV21-1	TRBJ1-6	CARLVTVYNSPLHF
TRBV4-1	TRBJ2-5	CASSLTGIQETQYF
TRBV4-1	TRBJ1-1	CASSSDRTGTLTEAFF
TRBV11-2	TRBJ2-3	CASRADWTSTDTQYF
TRBV6-6	TRBJ1-2	CASSPSEGYTF
TRBV19	TRBJ2-7	CASSIEGRTYEQYF
TRBV1	TRBJ2-1	CTYGTSTHEQFF
TRBV2	TRBJ2-5	CASNGRGLAGPRGETQYF
TRBV18	TRBJ1-2	CASSPGQGPYGYTF
TRBV18	TRBJ2-7	CASSSTSRYEQYF
TRBV5-1	TRBJ1-1	CASSDSVMNTEAFF
TRBV19	TRBJ1-2	CASSAGPGYTF
TRBV7-9	TRBJ1-4	CASSLGTESEKLFF
TRBV5-1	TRBJ1-1	CASRLGQGNTEAFF
TRBV28	TRBJ1-2	CASISGSNYGYTF
TRBV4-3	TRBJ2-1	CASSQDPFAPSNGEQFF
TRBV29-1	TRBJ2-1	CSVEGERGAGNEQFF
TRBV6-4	TRBJ2-3	CASAQGRSSTDTQYF